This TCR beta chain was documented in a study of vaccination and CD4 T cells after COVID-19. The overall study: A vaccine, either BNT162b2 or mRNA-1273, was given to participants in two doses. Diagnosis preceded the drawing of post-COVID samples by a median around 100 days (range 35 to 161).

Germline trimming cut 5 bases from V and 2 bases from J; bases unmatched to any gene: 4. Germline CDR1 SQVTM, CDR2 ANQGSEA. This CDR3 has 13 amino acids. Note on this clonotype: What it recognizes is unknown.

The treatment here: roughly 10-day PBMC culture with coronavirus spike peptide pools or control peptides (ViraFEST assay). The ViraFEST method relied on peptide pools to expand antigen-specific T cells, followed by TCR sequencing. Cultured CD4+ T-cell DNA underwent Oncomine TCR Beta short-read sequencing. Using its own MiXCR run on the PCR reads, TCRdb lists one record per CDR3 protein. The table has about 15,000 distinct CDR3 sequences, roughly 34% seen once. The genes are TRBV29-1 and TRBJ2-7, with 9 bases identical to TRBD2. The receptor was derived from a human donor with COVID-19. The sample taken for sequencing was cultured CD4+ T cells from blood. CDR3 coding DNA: TGCAGCGTTTCAAGCGGGGGGCCCTACGAGCAGTACTTC. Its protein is CSVSSGGPYEQYF.